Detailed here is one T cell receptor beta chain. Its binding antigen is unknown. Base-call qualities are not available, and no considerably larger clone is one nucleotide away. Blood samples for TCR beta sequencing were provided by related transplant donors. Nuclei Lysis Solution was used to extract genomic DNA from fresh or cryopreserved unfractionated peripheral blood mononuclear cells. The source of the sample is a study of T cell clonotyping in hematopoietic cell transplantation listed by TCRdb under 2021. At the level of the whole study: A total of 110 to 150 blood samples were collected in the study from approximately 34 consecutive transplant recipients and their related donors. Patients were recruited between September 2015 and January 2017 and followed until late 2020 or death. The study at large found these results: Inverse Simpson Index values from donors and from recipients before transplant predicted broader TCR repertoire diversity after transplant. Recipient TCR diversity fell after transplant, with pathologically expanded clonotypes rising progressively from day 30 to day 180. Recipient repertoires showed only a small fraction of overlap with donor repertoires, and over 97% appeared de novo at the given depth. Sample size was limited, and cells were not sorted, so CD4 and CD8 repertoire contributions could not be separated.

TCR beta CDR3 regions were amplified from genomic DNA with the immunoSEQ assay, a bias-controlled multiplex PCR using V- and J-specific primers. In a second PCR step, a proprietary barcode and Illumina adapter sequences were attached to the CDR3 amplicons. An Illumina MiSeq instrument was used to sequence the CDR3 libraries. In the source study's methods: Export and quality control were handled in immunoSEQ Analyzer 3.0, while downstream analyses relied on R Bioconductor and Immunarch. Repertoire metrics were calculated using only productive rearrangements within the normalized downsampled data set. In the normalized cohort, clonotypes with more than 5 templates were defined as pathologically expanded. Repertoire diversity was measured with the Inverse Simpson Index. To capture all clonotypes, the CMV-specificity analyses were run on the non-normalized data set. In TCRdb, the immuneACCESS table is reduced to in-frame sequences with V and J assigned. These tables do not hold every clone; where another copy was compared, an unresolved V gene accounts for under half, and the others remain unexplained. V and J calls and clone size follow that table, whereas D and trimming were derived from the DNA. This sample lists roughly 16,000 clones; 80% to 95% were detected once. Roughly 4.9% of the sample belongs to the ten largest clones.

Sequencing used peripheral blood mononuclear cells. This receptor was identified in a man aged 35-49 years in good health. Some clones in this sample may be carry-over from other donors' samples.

DNA sequence: TGCAGCGGAGTCTGGTCCTACGAGCAGTACTTC. This encodes CSGVWSYEQYF. The chain is made from TRBV29-1 and TRBJ2-7; the D gene lacks a confident call. For CDR1 and CDR2, the germline V gene lists SQVTM and ANQGSEA. The CDR3 measures 11 amino acids from cysteine to phenylalanine. The only DNA kept is the CDR3, 33 bases in frame from the first base. The V and J ends are trimmed by 7 bases and 1 base, leaving 8 bases between them.